A selection of T cell receptor beta chains follows, all from one sample in a study of vaccination and CD4 T cells after COVID-19. Via MiXCR, TCRdb re-called the PCR reads, giving one row per CDR3 protein. Here the sample spans approximately 20,000 distinct CDR3 sequences, approximately 70% being singletons. These receptors lack a known antigen. The sequencing sample was made of CD4+ T cells from blood, cultured in vitro. The receptors come from a human donor who had recovered from COVID-19. The CDR3 runs from the conserved cysteine through the conserved F or W. D genes are given only for firm matches. Clone size is given for some rows only: seen once, a few or many times, or a class if the clone is expanded.

D,J,size,V,DNA,CDR3
.,TRBJ1-5,.,TRBV28,TGTGCCAGCAGTTTCGGGTCCTGGGATCAGCCCCAGCATTTT,CASSFGSWDQPQHF
.,TRBJ1-1,.,TRBV20-1,TGCAGTGCTCAACGGGGGGACACTGAAGCTTTCTTT,CSAQRGDTEAFF
TRBD1,TRBJ2-3,.,TRBV20-1,TGCAGTGCTAGAGATGTGGGACAGCGCACAGATACGCAGTATTTT,CSARDVGQRTDTQYF
TRBD2,TRBJ2-7,once,TRBV7-2,TGTGCCAGCAGCAACGGACTAGCGGGGGGAACCTACGAGCAGTACTTC,CASSNGLAGGTYEQYF
TRBD2,TRBJ2-5,once,TRBV20-1,TGCAGTGCTAGAGATTTCTTGGCTAGCGGGAGTTCTGAGACCCAGTACTTC,CSARDFLASGSSETQYF
TRBD1,TRBJ1-1,.,TRBV6-1,TGTGCCAGCAGCCTTGACAACCCGACAGGGGTCTCCACTGAAGCTTTCTTT,CASSLDNPTGVSTEAFF
TRBD1,TRBJ1-1,.,TRBV19,TGTGCCAGTAGTAACTTAGGACAGGGCGGGAACACTGAAGCTTTCTTT,CASSNLGQGGNTEAFF
.,TRBJ2-5,.,TRBV28,TGTGCCAGCAGTTTAACAGGGGGAGGGCAAGAGACCCAGTACTTC,CASSLTGGGQETQYF
.,TRBJ2-5,few,TRBV5-4,TGTGCCAGCAGCTGGACAGAGGAGACCCAGTACTTC,CASSWTEETQYF
.,TRBJ2-1,.,TRBV11-3,TGTGCCAGCAGCTTAGGGAGGGACTCCTACAATGAGCAGTTCTTC,CASSLGRDSYNEQFF
TRBD1,TRBJ2-7,.,TRBV5-6,TGTGCCAGCAGCCTATATCCGGGACAGGGGTTGAACGAGCAGTACTTC,CASSLYPGQGLNEQYF
.,TRBJ1-1,few,TRBV20-1,TGCAGTGCAAAGGTTATGAACACTGAAGCTTTCTTT,CSAKVMNTEAFF
.,TRBJ1-1,.,TRBV11-2,TGTGCCAGCAGCTCGACAAATTTGAACACTGAAGCTTTCTTT,CASSSTNLNTEAFF
TRBD1,TRBJ1-2,.,TRBV7-9,TGTGCCAGCATCTTGACCGGGACAGGGATTATTAACTATGGCTACACCTTC,CASILTGTGIINYGYTF
TRBD1,TRBJ1-5,.,TRBV7-9,TGTACCAGCAGCTTAGGGGACAGGGCTTATAGCAATCAGCCCCAGCATTTT,CTSSLGDRAYSNQPQHF
TRBD1,TRBJ2-2,once,TRBV24-1,TGTGCCACCAGTGATATAGGACAGGGAACCGGGGAGCTGTTTTTT,CATSDIGQGTGELFF
TRBD1,TRBJ1-5,.,TRBV6-1,TGTGCCAGCATTTTACAGGGGTTGGGCAAGGCTCAGCCCCAGCATTTT,CASILQGLGKAQPQHF
TRBD1,TRBJ1-3,.,TRBV6-1,TGTGCCAGCAGTGTTACAGGGGGCAGAAGCTCTGGAAACACCATATATTTT,CASSVTGGRSSGNTIYF
.,TRBJ1-2,few,TRBV12-3/TRBV12-4,TGTGCCAGCAGACGCAGACAGCATGGCTACACCTTC,CASRRRQHGYTF
.,TRBJ1-1,.,TRBV14,TGTGCCAGCAGCCTACCGGGACAGAACACTGAAGCTTTCTTT,CASSLPGQNTEAFF
TRBD1,TRBJ1-2,.,TRBV5-1,TGCGCCAGCAGCTCCCGGGACAGTACTCCCTCTCTCTATGGCTACACCTTC,CASSSRDSTPSLYGYTF
.,TRBJ1-5,few,TRBV15,TGTGCCACCAGCAGTTACCGGGACAGCAATCAGCCCCAGCATTTT,CATSSYRDSNQPQHF
.,TRBJ2-4,few,TRBV20-1,TGCAGTGCTACCACAGGGAGGCTAGCCAAAAACATTCAGTACTTC,CSATTGRLAKNIQYF
.,TRBJ1-6,few,TRBV15,TGTGCCACCAGCAGAGACCGGGAAACCCGGGTCCAAAATTCACCCCTCCACTTT,CATSRDRETRVQNSPLHF
.,TRBJ2-3,.,TRBV19,TGTGCCAGTAGCCCTGGGGCAGATACGCAGTATTTT,CASSPGADTQYF
.,TRBJ1-5,.,TRBV12-3/TRBV12-4,TGTGCCAGCAGTTTAGAACCCCCTAGCAATCAGCCCCAGCATTTT,CASSLEPPSNQPQHF